Below are 3 T cell receptor beta chains sequenced from a single sample in a study of shared clonotypes between healthy human individuals. Using immunoSEQ multiplex PCR, the repertoire was profiled, and TCRdb retains in-frame clones only, with some absent. This sample carries about 2.1 million clones, about 92% of them seen once, and the ten largest clones take about 1.5%. Naivety among CD8 cells was defined by CD45RO negativity and positive CCR7 selection, thereby excluding terminally differentiated effector memory CD45RA+ cells. Sequencing input: naive CD8+ T cells from PBMCs. These receptors all stem from a man between 18 and 35 years old in good health. Some clones in this sample may be carry-over from other donors' samples.

J is TRBJ2-1 and V is TRBV29-1; perhaps TRBD2 as D (6 bases). The CDR3 totals 14 residues. Germline-derived CDR1 and CDR2 are SQVTM and ANQGSEA. The V gene lost 2 bases and the J gene lost 15 bases, with 23 bases spanning the gap. CDR3 sequence: CSVENDGRFRDPFF. The CDR3 coding sequence is TGCAGCGTTGAAAATGATGGGAGGTTTCGGGATCCGTTCTTC.

V and J are TRBV28 and TRBJ2-7, with D perhaps TRBD1 or TRBD2 (5 bases each). The germline V and J ends were trimmed by 8 bases and 6 bases, with 20 bases remaining between them. There are 14 residues in the CDR3. Germline loops: CDR1 MDHEN, CDR2 SYDVKM. The CDR3 loop is CASLPRESLIEQYF. The DNA of the CDR3 is TGTGCCAGCTTACCCAGGGAGTCGTTAATCGAGCAGTACTTC.

The chain uses TRBV19 and TRBJ2-3; weak D call: TRBD1 (5 bases). The CDR3 sequence is 18 residues long. Per germline, CDR1 LNHDA and CDR2 SQIVND (reference sequence). The ends were cut back, 3 bases at V and 2 bases at J, with 21 bases in the middle. CDR3 sequence: CASSIHSSDSEPTDTQYF. CDR3 bases: TGTGCCAGTAGTATCCACAGCTCCGACAGCGAGCCCACAGATACGCAGTATTTT.